This is a list of T cell receptor beta chains from one sample in a study of cytomegalovirus exposure and HLA in healthy donors. The data were produced by immunoSEQ multiplex PCR, yet TCRdb's version contains in-frame clones alone and is incomplete. Here the sample spans about 150,000 clones, 75% being singletons. The sample consisted of PBMCs. The receptors here all came from a man aged 30 to 45 in good health and CMV-seronegative. Each CDR3 is given with its conserved first and last residue. The D gene is left open where the match is weak. Some rows have no size entry. The others give once, few or many, or a class for an expanded clone.

abundance: few
j_gene: TRBJ1-2
v_gene: TRBV28
d_gene: TRBD1
CDR3nt: TGTGCCAGCAGCGGGGACAGGGGGGCCTATGGCTACACCTTC
CDR3aa: CASSGDRGAYGYTF

abundance: -
j_gene: TRBJ1-4
v_gene: TRBV5-1
d_gene: TRBD1
CDR3nt: TGCGCCAGCAGCACCGGACAGGGGGGAGCTAATGAAAAACTGTTTTTT
CDR3aa: CASSTGQGGANEKLFF

abundance: few
j_gene: TRBJ1-1
v_gene: TRBV28
d_gene: -
CDR3nt: TGTGCCAGCAGTCAGACAGTAAACACTGAAGCTTTCTTT
CDR3aa: CASSQTVNTEAFF

abundance: -
j_gene: TRBJ2-2
v_gene: TRBV9
d_gene: -
CDR3nt: TGTGCCAGCAGCGCGACTACGATGGACACCGGGGAGCTGTTTTTT
CDR3aa: CASSATTMDTGELFF

abundance: -
j_gene: TRBJ2-2
v_gene: TRBV5-1
d_gene: -
CDR3nt: TGCGCCAGCAGCCCCCCGGGGGCCGGGGAGCTGTTTTTT
CDR3aa: CASSPPGAGELFF

abundance: -
j_gene: TRBJ1-1
v_gene: TRBV7-9
d_gene: TRBD1
CDR3nt: TGTGCCAGCAGCTTCCCCTCGGGACAGTGGTTGAACACTGAAGCTTTCTTT
CDR3aa: CASSFPSGQWLNTEAFF

abundance: -
j_gene: TRBJ1-4
v_gene: TRBV11-2
d_gene: -
CDR3nt: TGTGCCAGCAGCCGGCCAGGAGGCAATGAAAAACTGTTTTTT
CDR3aa: CASSRPGGNEKLFF

abundance: -
j_gene: TRBJ1-2
v_gene: TRBV19
d_gene: -
CDR3nt: TGTGCCAGTAGTATTGGTCCGGTTAACTATGGCTACACCTTC
CDR3aa: CASSIGPVNYGYTF

abundance: -
j_gene: TRBJ1-4
v_gene: TRBV5-6
d_gene: TRBD1
CDR3nt: TGTGCCAGCAGCTTTGGACAGGGGGATGAAAAACTGTTTTTT
CDR3aa: CASSFGQGDEKLFF

abundance: -
j_gene: TRBJ2-7
v_gene: TRBV7-9
d_gene: -
CDR3nt: TGTGCCAGCAGCCGGGTAGCCCTAGCTCCCGAGCAGTACTTC
CDR3aa: CASSRVALAPEQYF